This entry lists 15 T cell receptor beta chains sequenced from one sample in a study of tumor-infiltrating lymphocytes in primary liver carcinoma. Total RNA (around 500 ng) served as template for TCR beta cDNA synthesis primed by a constant-region primer. TCR beta libraries came from three nested multiplex PCR rounds using slightly modified ARM-PCR. With TRBV1-TRBV30 forward primers and a C-beta reverse primer, the first two PCR rounds were run for around 10 cycles each. TCRdb passed the multiplex PCR reads through MiXCR, listing each CDR3 protein once. The sample contains 90,000 to 150,000 distinct CDR3 sequences, about 68% of which appear only once. Taking about 18-30 mg of unsorted bulk tissue, the authors co-extracted RNA and DNA. Sequencing was done on a sample of liver tumor tissue from sampling region 1. The sample's subset: tumor region T1, superior pole. The receptors derive from a woman aged 55-69 years with primary liver carcinoma and hepatitis B virus infection.

With respect to this clonotype: One junction end does not reproduce the germline sequence, and a read error may be involved. The gene calls are TRBV11-2 and TRBJ2-7; D may be TRBD2 (5 bases). Looked up from germline, CDR1 is SGHAT and CDR2 is FQNNGV. The CDR3 contains 13 residues. The CDR3 DNA reads TGCGCCAGCAGTTTAGACATGGAGGACGAGCAGTACTTC. Protein sequence: CASSLDMEDEQYF.

The chain joins TRBV29-1 to TRBJ1-4; D gene ambiguous. Germline assignment: CDR1 SQVTM and CDR2 ANQGSEA. The length of the CDR3 is 12 residues. Trimming removed 5 bases from V and 0 bases from J, with 4 bases in between. The CDR3 sequence: CSVLATNEKLFF. DNA of the CDR3: TGCAGCGTTCTTGCAACTAATGAAAAACTGTTTTTT.

With regard to this clonotype: A read error may account for a junction end that differs from germline. The CDR3 loop reads CPSSRAVLAVYEQYF. In DNA form, the CDR3 reads TGTCCCAGCAGCCGTGCCGTACTAGCGGTTTACGAGCAGTACTTC. The V gene is TRBV11-2, the J gene TRBJ2-7; 8 nucleotides match TRBD2. The CDR3 has 15 residues. The germline gives CDR1 SGHAT, CDR2 FQNNGV.

With respect to this clonotype: Compared with germline, one end of the junction differs, possibly owing to a read error. The CDR3 sequence is CASSRTRDTGKLFF. For the CDR3, the DNA is TGTGCCAGCAGCCGGACAAGGGACACCGGGAAGCTGTTTTTT. The J gene is TRBJ2-2, the V gene TRBV12-3 or TRBV12-4; the D gene is possibly TRBD1 (6 bases). This CDR3 contains 14 residues.

Many counts were recorded for this clonotype. The CDR3 loop reads CASSPLGGMNTEAFF. The CDR3 bases are TGTGCCAGCAGCCCGCTCGGGGGTATGAACACTGAAGCTTTCTTT. The chain uses TRBV11-1 and TRBJ1-1, with D possibly TRBD1 on 5 matching bases. The germline V gene encodes CDR1 SGHAT and CDR2 FQDESV (reference sequence). V was trimmed by 5 bases and J by 0 bases, leaving 13 bases between them. The CDR3 totals 15 residues.

This clonotype was observed a few times. The chain uses TRBV5-4 and TRBJ2-1, with 12 bases fitting TRBD2. From germline, CDR1 is SGHNT and CDR2 YYREEE (reference sequence). The ends lost 6 bases at V and 6 bases at J; junction bases unmatched: 7. The CDR3 consists of 15 residues. As DNA, the CDR3 is TGTGCCAGCACCGTTGCTAGCGGGAGGGCCAATGAGCAGTTCTTC. This gives the protein CASTVASGRANEQFF.

This clonotype was picked up a small number of times. A much larger clone lies one base from this, so it may be a read error. The J gene is TRBJ1-5, the V gene TRBV6-1; no clear D. The CDR3 is 13 residues long. The germline V gene has CDR1 MNHNS and CDR2 SASEGT. Written as DNA, the CDR3 is TGTACCAGCAGTGACCGGACGTACTCTCCCCAGCATTTT. Translated, it gives CTSSDRTYSPQHF.

The V call is TRBV12-5, the J call TRBJ2-5, with D tentatively TRBD2 (6 bases). The germline V gene has CDR1 LGHNT and CDR2 FRNRAP. This CDR3 contains 14 residues. V shed 10 bases and J shed 5 bases, with 20 bases lying between them. The CDR3 bases are TGTGCTACTACTGCCAGCGGAGGAGGGGAGACCCAGTACTTC. This encodes CATTASGGGETQYF.

Turning to this clonotype: Since the CDR3 does not end with the conserved phenylalanine or tryptophan, this likely comes from a read error. V and J are TRBV10-1 and TRBJ2-3; TRBD2 agrees at 7 bases. J was trimmed by 3 bases and V by 10 bases; bases with no gene match: 10. The CDR3 length is 14 residues. Germline values: CDR1 WNHNN, CDR2 SYGVQD (reference sequence). This CDR3 is CATAGERDTDTQYI. The CDR3 coding sequence is TGCGCCACCGCGGGAGAAAGGGATACAGATACGCAGTATATT.

The genes are TRBV6-1 and TRBJ1-1; TRBD1 is a possible D gene (5 bases). The germline gives CDR1 MNHNS, CDR2 SASEGT. There are 16 residues in the CDR3. V lost 1 base to trimming and J lost 3 bases, with 15 bases between them. This CDR3 is CASSEEVRGLDTEAFF. CDR3 nucleotide sequence: TGTGCCAGCAGTGAAGAGGTGAGGGGCTTGGACACTGAAGCTTTCTTT.

About this clonotype: The CDR3 carries no conserved terminal phenylalanine or tryptophan, so it likely arises from a read error. The chain is built from TRBV6-1 and TRBJ1-5, with TRBD1 matching 9 bases. The length of the CDR3 is 15 residues. V was clipped by 9 bases and J by 5 bases; unmatched bases: 11. In germline, CDR1 is MNHNS, CDR2 SASEGT. This CDR3 is CASHRTGANYQPQHL. CDR3 bases: TGTGCCAGTCACCGGACAGGGGCGAATTATCAGCCCCAGCATTTG.

As for this clonotype: One end of the junction varies from germline; a read error may be responsible. The J gene is TRBJ2-7, the V gene TRBV5-1; possibly TRBD1 or TRBD2 for D (5 bases each). Per germline, CDR1 SGHRS and CDR2 YFSETQ. The CDR3 covers 17 residues. In DNA, the CDR3 is TGCGCCAGCAACTTGGAATTGAGGGGCGTGGGCTCGGACGAGCAGTACTTC. This encodes CASNLELRGVGSDEQYF.

Details on this clonotype: A much larger clone is a single base away; this may be a read error. As the CDR3 is not closed by the conserved phenylalanine or tryptophan, this likely results from a read error. The J gene is TRBJ1-1, the V gene TRBV4-2, with unresolved D. The CDR3 runs 14 residues. The V gene lost 4 bases and the J gene lost 3 bases, with 12 bases spanning the gap. CDR1 is LGHNA, CDR2 YNFKEQ, per germline. The CDR3: CASSLKKWDTEAFI. CDR3 nucleotides: TGTGCCAGCAGCCTGAAAAAATGGGACACTGAAGCTTTCATT.

V and J are TRBV7-9 and TRBJ1-1; 9 bases align to TRBD1. Germline V CDR1 and CDR2: SEHNR, FQNEAQ (reference sequence). This CDR3 spans 13 amino acids. The V gene end was trimmed by 5 bases and the J gene end by 5 bases; junction bases not matched to a gene: 3. Here the CDR3 reads CASSLGTGTEAFF. DNA of the CDR3: TGTGCCAGCAGCCTGGGGACAGGGACTGAAGCTTTCTTT.

For this clonotype: Lacking the conserved final phenylalanine or tryptophan, this CDR3 likely reflects a read error. This sequence joins TRBV11-2 and TRBJ2-3; TRBD2 is a possible D gene (7 bases). Germline CDR1 is SGHAT and CDR2 is FQNNGV. Deletions cut 5 bases from V and 1 base from J, with 25 bases between. The CDR3 has 19 residues. The CDR3 coding sequence is TGTGCCAGCAGCCCCGAGAGGGGGGGGTATAGCGGCCGCACAGATACGCAGTATTCT. Translating gives CASSPERGGYSGRTDTQYS.